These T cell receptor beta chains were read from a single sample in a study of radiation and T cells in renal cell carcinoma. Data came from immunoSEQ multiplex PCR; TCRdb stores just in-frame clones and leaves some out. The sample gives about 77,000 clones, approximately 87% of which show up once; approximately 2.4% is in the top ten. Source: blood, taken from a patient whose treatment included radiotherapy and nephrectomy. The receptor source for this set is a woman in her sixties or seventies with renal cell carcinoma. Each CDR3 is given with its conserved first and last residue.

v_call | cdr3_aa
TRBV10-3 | CAISEFGPNGGTQYF
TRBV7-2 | CASSARTGYEQYF
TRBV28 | CASSFLWSSYEQYF
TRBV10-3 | CAITPEDRLNTGELFF
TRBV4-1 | CASSQDPPGRQPQHF
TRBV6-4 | CASSDVEGLGAEAFF
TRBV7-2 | CASSLAVGSGGIYEQYF
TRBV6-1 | CASHRGAAYNEQFF
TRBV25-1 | CASSDLFSAGHDDEQFF
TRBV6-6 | CASSYERRYEQYF
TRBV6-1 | CASSEAGGHGNTIYF
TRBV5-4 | CASSPSGGNTGELFF
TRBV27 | CASSFGDTQYF
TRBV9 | CASSEGGAGNEQFF
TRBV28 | CASSIFISLLNQPQHF
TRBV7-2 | CASSLEPGQPQETQYF
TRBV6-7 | CASSYQKRCGWVGQSYEQYF
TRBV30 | CAWSFTGTNYGYTF
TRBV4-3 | CASSQDLASWRDTQYF
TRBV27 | CASSPLTGYTEAFF
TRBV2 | CASTIYNEQFF
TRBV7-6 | CASSQTPGQKSSGNTIYF
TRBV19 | CASSAVFQAFF
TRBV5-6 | CASSQAGQLASYEQYF
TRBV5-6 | CASSLRGRGGTEAFF
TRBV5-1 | CASSLGTGGGNYGCTF
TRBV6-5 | CASSWGGTDTQYF
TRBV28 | CATLRDSYGYTF
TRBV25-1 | CASSGGGDSFTDTQYF
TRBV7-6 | CASSSSGQGRGETQYF
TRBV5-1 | CASSLSGQGSTEAFF
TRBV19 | CASSSQPQGLEQYF
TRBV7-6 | CASSSRLAGGSNTGELFF
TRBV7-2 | CASSPLTGPAEAFF
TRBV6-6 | CASSYGEYTEAFF
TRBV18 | CASSPLLGTGEQPQHF
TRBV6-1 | CASSEALGHHSNQPQHF
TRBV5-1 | CASSLDRANEKLFF
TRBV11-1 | CASSLILSGGWETQYF
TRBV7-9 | CASSLRGSGNTIYF
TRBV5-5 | CASSLAGQNYGYTF
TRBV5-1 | CASSRTSGVTGELFF
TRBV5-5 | CASSPWTGYNQPQHF
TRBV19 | CASSITAGSNQPQHF
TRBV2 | CASKQGAIGYTF
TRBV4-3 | CASSQFSSDEQYF
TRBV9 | CASTTPGGNTEAFF
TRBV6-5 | CASSYYQYSNQPQHF